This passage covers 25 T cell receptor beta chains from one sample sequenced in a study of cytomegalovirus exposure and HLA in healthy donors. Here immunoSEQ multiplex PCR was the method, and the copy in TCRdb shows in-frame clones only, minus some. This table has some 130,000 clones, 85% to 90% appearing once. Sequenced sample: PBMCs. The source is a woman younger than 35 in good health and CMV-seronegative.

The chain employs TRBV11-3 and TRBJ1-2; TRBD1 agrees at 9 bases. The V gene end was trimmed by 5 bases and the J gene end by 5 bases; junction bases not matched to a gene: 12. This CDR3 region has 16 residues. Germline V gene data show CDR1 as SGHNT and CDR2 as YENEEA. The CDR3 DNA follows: TGTGCCAGCAGCCCAAAAGGGACAGGGATGATGTATGGCTACACCTTC. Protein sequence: CASSPKGTGMMYGYTF.

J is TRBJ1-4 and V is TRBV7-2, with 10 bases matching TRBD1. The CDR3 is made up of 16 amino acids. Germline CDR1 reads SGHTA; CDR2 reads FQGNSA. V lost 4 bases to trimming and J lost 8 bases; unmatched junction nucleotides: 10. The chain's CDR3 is CASSSGQGSGSEKLFF. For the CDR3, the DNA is TGTGCCAGCAGCTCGGGACAGGGGTCGGGTTCGGAAAAACTGTTTTTT.

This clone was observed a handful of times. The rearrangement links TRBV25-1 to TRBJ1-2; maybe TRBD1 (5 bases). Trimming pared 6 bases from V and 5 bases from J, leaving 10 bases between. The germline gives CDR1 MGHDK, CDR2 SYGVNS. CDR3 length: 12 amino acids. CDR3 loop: CASRQGWYGYTF. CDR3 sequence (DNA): TGTGCCAGCAGGCAGGGTTGGTATGGCTACACCTTC.

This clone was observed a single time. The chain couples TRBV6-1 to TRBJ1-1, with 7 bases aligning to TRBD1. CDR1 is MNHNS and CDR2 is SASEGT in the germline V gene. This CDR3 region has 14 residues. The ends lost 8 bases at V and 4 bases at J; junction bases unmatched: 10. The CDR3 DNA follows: TGTGCCAGCCAATTAGAAGACAGGGTCACTGAAGCTTTCTTT. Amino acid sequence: CASQLEDRVTEAFF.

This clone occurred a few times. The CDR3 is CASSIGTGNEQYF. In DNA, the CDR3 is TGTGCCAGCAGCATCGGGACAGGGAACGAGCAGTACTTC. The chain has TRBV11-3 and TRBJ2-7, with 9 nucleotides matching TRBD1. This CDR3 has 13 amino acids. Trimming at V came to 5 bases and at J to 5 bases, leaving 4 bases not matched to a gene. CDR1 is SGHNT, CDR2 YENEEA, per germline.

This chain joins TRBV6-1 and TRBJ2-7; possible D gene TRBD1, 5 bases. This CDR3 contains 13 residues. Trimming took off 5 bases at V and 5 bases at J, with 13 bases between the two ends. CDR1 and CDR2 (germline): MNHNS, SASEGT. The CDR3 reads CASSLGAIHEQYF. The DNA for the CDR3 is TGTGCCAGCAGTCTAGGGGCCATCCACGAGCAGTACTTC.

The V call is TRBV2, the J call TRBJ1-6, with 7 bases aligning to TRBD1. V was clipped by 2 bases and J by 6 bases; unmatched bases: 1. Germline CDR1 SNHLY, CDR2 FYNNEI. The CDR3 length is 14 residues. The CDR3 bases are TGTGCCAGCAGTGAACAGGGGGGTAATTCACCCCTCCACTTT. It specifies CASSEQGGNSPLHF. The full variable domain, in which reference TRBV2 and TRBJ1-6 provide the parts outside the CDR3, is EPEVTQTPSHQVTQMGQEVILRCVPISNHLYFYWYRQILGQKVEFLVSFYNNEISEKSEIFDDQFSVERPDGSNFTLKIRSTKLEDSAMYFCASSEQGGNSPLHFGNGTRLTVT.

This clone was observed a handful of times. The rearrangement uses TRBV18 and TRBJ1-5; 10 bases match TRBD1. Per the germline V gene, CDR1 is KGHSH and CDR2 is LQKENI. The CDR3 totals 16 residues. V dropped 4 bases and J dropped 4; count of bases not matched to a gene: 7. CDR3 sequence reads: CASSLAPGQGNQPQHF. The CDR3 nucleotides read TGTGCCAGCTCACTAGCGCCGGGACAGGGGAATCAGCCCCAGCATTTT. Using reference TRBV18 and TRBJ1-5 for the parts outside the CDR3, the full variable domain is NAGVMQNPRHLVRRRGQEARLRCSPMKGHSHVYWYRQLPEEGLKFMVYLQKENIIDESGMPKERFSAEFPKEGPSILRIQQVVRGDSAAYFCASSLAPGQGNQPQHFGDGTRLSIL.

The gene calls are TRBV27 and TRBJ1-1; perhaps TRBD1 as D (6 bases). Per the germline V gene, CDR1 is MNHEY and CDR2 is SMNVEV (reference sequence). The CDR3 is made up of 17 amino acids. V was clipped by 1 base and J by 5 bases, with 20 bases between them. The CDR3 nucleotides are TGTGCCAGCAGTTTATTCGGCAGGGGCGACCCAGTGACTGAAGCTTTCTTT. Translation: CASSLFGRGDPVTEAFF.

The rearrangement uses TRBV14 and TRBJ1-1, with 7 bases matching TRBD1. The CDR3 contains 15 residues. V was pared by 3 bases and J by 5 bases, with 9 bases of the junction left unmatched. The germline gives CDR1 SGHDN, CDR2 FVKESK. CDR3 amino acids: CASSHRDRVRTEAFF. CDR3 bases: TGTGCCAGCAGCCATCGAGACAGGGTCCGGACTGAAGCTTTCTTT.

The CDR3 loop reads CASRTTGRNTEAFF. DNA of the CDR3: TGTGCCAGCAGAACAACAGGTAGGAACACTGAAGCTTTCTTT. This chain connects TRBV6-5 to TRBJ1-1, with a tentative D call TRBD1 (5 bases). The V end was cut by 6 bases, the J end by 1 base, with 12 bases between. Germline V lookup: CDR1 MNHEY, CDR2 SVGAGI. There are 14 residues in the CDR3.

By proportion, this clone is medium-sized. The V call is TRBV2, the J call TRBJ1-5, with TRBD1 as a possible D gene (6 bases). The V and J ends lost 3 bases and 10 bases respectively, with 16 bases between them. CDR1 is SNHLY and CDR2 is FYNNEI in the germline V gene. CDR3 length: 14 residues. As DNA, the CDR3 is TGTGCCAGCAGTGACCGTAGGCCGACAGGACCCCAGCATTTT. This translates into CASSDRRPTGPQHF.

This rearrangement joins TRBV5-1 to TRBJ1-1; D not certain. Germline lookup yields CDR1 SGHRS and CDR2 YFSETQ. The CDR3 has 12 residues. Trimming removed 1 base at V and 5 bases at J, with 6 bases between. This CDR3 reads CASSLTRTEAFF. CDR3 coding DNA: TGCGCCAGCAGCTTGACCAGGACTGAAGCTTTCTTT.

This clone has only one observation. CDR3 sequence (DNA): TGTGCCAGCAGCGCGCCGGCAACAAGGGGAGGCGAGCAGTACTTC. Translating it yields CASSAPATRGGEQYF. The chain couples TRBV11-2 to TRBJ2-7; possible D gene TRBD2, 6 bases. The CDR3 totals 15 residues. The V gene's germline CDR1 is SGHAT and CDR2 FQNNGV. Trimming left V 5 bases short and J 6 bases short, with 20 bases between.

CDR3 coding DNA: TGTGCCAGCAGCCACCGGCGGGCAAAGGATACGCAGTATTTT. Translating it yields CASSHRRAKDTQYF. The chain is built from TRBV6-6 and TRBJ2-3; TRBD2 might be the D (5 bases). Per germline, CDR1 MNHNY and CDR2 SVGAGI (reference sequence). The CDR3 covers 14 residues. V lost 6 bases and J lost 6, with 16 bases in between.

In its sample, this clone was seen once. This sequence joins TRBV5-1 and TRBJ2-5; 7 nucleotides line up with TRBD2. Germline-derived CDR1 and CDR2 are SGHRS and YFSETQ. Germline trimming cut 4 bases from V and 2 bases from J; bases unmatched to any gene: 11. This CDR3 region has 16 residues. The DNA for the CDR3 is TGCGCCAGCAGCGGTAGACTAGCCAGAATGCAAGAGACCCAGTACTTC. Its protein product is CASSGRLARMQETQYF.

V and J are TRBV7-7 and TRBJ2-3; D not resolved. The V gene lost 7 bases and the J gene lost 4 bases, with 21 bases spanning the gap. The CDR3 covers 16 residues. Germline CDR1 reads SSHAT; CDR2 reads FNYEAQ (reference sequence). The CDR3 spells CASTPLPVLPPDTQYF. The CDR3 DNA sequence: TGTGCCAGCACCCCCCTCCCGGTTCTCCCCCCAGATACGCAGTATTTT.

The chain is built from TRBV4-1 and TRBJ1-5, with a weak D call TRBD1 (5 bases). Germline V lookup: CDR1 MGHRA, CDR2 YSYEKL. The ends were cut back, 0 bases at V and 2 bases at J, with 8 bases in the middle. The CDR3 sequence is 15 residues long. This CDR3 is CASSQERTRNQPQHF. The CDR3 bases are TGCGCCAGCAGCCAAGAACGGACACGCAATCAGCCCCAGCATTTT.

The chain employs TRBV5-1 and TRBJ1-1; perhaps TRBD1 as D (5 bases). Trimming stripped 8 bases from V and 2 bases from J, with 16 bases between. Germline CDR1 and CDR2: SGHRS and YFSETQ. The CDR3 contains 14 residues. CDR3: CARKGRDSNTEAFF. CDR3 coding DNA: TGCGCCAGAAAAGGCAGGGATTCCAACACTGAAGCTTTCTTT.

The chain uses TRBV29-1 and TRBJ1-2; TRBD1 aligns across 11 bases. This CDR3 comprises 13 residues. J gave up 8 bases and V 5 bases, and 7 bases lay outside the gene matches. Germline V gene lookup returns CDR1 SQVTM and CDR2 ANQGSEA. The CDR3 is CSVTGQGVGGYTF. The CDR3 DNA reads TGCAGCGTTACGGGACAGGGGGTCGGAGGCTACACCTTC.

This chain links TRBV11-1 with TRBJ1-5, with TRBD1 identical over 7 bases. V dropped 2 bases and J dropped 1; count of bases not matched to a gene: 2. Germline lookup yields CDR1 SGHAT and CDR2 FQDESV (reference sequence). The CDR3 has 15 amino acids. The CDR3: CASSLIRGSNQPQHF. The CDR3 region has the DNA TGTGCCAGCAGCTTAATCAGGGGGAGCAATCAGCCCCAGCATTTT.

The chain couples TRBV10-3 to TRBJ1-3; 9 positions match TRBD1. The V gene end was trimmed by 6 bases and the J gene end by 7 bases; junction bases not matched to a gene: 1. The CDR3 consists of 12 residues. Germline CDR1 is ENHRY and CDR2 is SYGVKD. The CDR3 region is CAIRQGANTIYF. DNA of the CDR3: TGTGCCATCAGACAGGGGGCCAACACCATATATTTT.

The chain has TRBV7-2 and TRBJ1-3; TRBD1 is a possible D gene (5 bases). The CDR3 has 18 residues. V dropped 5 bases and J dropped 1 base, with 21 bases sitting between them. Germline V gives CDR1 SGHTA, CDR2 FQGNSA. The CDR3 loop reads CASSRYGGKLVSGNTIYF. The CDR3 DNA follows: TGTGCCAGCAGCCGGTATGGGGGGAAACTAGTTTCTGGAAACACCATATATTTT. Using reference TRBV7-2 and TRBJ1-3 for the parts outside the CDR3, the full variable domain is GAGVSQSPSNKVTEKGKDVELRCDPISGHTALYWYRQSLGQGLEFLIYFQGNSAPDKSGLPSDRFSAERTGGSVSTLTIQRTQQEDSAVYLCASSRYGGKLVSGNTIYFGEGSWLTVV.

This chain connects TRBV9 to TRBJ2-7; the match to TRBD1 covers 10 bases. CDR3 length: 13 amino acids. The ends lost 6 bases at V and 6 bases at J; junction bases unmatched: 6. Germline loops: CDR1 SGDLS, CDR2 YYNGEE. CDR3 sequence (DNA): TGTGCCAGCAACAAAGGACAGGGGGGCGAGCAGTACTTC. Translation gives CASNKGQGGEQYF.

The CDR3 here is CASRPGTGHGYTF. The DNA for the CDR3 is TGTGCCAGCAGACCCGGGACAGGTCATGGCTACACCTTC. This chain uses TRBV6-6 with TRBJ1-2, with 8 bases matching TRBD1. The ends lost 6 bases at V and 6 bases at J; junction bases unmatched: 6. This CDR3 comprises 13 residues. The germline V gene has CDR1 MNHNY and CDR2 SVGAGI (reference sequence).